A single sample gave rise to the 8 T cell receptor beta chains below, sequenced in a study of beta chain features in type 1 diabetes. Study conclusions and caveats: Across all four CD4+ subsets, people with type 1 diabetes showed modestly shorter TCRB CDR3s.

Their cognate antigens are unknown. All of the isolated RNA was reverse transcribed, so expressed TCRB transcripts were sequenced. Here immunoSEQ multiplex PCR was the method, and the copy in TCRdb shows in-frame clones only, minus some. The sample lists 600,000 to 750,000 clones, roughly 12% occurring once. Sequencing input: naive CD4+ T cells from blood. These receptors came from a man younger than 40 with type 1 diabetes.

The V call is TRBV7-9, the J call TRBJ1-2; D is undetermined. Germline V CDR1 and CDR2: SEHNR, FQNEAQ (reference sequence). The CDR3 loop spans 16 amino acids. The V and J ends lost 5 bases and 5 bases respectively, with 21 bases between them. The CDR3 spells CASSPRPREVLYGYTF. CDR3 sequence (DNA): TGTGCCAGCAGCCCCAGACCTAGGGAGGTTTTGTATGGCTACACCTTC.

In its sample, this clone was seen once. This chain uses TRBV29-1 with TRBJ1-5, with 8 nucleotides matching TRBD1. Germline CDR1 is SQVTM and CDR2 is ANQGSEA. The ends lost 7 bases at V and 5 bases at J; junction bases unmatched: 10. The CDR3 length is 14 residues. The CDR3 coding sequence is TGCAGCGCTGTCACAGGGGGTCACGATCAGCCCCAGCATTTT. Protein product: CSAVTGGHDQPQHF.

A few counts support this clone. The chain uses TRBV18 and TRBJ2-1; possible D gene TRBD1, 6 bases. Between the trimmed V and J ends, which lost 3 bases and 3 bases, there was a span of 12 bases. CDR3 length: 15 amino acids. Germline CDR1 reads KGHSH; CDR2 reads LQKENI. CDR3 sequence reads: CASSPQQGNYNEQFF. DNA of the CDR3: TGTGCCAGCTCACCGCAGCAGGGGAACTACAATGAGCAGTTCTTC. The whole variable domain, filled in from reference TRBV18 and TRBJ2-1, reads NAGVMQNPRHLVRRRGQEARLRCSPMKGHSHVYWYRQLPEEGLKFMVYLQKENIIDESGMPKERFSAEFPKEGPSILRIQQVVRGDSAAYFCASSPQQGNYNEQFFGPGTRLTVL.

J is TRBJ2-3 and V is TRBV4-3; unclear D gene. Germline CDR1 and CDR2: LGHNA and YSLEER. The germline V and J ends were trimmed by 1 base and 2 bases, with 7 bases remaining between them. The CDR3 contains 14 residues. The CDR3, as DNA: TGCGCCAGCAGCCAAGGGGTAGACACAGATACGCAGTATTTT. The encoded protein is CASSQGVDTDTQYF.

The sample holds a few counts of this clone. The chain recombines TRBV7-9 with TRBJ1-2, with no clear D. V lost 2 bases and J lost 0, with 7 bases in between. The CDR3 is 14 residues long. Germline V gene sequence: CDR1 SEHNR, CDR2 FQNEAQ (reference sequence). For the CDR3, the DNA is TGTGCCAGCAGCTTAAGCAGAGCTAACTATGGCTACACCTTC. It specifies CASSLSRANYGYTF.

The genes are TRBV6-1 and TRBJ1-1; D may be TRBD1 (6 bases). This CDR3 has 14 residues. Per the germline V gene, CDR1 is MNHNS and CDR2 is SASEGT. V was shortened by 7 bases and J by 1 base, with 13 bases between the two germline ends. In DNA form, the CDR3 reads TGTGCCAGCAAGCCAGGACAGTGGAACACTGAAGCTTTCTTT. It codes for CASKPGQWNTEAFF.

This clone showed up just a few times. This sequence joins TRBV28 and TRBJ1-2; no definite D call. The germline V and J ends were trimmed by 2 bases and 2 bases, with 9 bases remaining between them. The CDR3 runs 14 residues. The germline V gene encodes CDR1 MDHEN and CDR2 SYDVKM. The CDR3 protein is CASSLPQENYGYTF. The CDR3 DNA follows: TGTGCCAGCAGTTTACCCCAGGAAAACTATGGCTACACCTTC.

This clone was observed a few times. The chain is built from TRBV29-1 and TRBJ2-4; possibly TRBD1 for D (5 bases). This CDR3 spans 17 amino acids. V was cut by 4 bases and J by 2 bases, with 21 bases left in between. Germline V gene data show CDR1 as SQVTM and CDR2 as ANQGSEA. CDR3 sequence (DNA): TGCAGCGTTGGGGGCAGGGAAGGCGAGGTGTCCAAAAACATTCAGTACTTC. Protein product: CSVGGREGEVSKNIQYF.